The source of this T cell receptor (beta chain) is a study of blood T cell repertoires in COVID-19. The assay was immunoSEQ multiplex PCR, and TCRdb's table has in-frame clones only and misses some. The repertoire holds hundreds of thousands of clones, with almost 85% as singletons. The V end lost 4 bases, the J end lost 5 bases, and 13 bases lay between the germline ends. Germline V gives CDR1 SGDLS, CDR2 YYNGEE. This CDR3 region has 13 residues. The chain couples TRBV9 to TRBJ2-7; D remains unclear. The receptor's source is a human donor in a cohort sampled during active COVID-19. Sequenced sample: peripheral blood. CDR3 in DNA: TGTGCCAGCAGCCCACGTCTGCGAGACGAGCAGTACTTC. Its translation is CASSPRLRDEQYF.